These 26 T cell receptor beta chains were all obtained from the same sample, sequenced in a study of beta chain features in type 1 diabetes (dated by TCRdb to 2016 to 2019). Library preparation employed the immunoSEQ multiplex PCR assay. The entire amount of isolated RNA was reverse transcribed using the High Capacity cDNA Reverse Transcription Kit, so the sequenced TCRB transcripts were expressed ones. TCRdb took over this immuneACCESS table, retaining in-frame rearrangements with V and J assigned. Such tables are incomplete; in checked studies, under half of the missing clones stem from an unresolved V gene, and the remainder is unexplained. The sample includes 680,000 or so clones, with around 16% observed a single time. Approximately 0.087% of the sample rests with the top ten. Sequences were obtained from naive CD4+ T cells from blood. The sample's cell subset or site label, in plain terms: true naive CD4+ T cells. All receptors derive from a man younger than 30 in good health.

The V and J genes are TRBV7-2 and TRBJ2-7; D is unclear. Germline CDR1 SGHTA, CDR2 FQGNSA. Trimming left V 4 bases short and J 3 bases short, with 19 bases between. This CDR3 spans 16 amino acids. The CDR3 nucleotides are TGTGCCAGCAGCTCCCTACCGGCCAGCCAACTCTACGAGCAGTACTTC. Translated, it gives CASSSLPASQLYEQYF.

CDR3 sequence (DNA): TGTGCCAGCAGCAAAGTCCGGACAACAGGAGAAAAACTGTTTTTT. As protein: CASSKVRTTGEKLFF. The V and J genes are TRBV21-1 and TRBJ1-4; no check of the table's D call, TRBD1, against the DNA was made. TRBV21-1 has pseudogene status. The CDR3 contains 15 residues.

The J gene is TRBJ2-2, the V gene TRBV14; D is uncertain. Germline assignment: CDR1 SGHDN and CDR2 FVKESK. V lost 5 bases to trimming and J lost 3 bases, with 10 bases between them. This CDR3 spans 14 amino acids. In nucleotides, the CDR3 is TGTGCCAGCAGCAGCGTGTCCTACACCGGGGAGCTGTTTTTT. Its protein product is CASSSVSYTGELFF.

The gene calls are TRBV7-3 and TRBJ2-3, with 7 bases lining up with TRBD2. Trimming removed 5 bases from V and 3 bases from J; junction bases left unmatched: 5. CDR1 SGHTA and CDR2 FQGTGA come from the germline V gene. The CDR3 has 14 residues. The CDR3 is CASSPSLATDTQYF. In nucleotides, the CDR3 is TGTGCCAGCAGCCCCTCACTAGCGACAGATACGCAGTATTTT.

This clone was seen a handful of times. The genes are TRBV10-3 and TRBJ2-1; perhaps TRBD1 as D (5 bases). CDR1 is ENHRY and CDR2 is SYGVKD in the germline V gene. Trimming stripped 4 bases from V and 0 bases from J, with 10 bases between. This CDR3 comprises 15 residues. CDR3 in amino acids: CAISAGASSYNEQFF. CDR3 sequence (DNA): TGTGCCATCAGTGCTGGGGCAAGCTCCTACAATGAGCAGTTCTTC.

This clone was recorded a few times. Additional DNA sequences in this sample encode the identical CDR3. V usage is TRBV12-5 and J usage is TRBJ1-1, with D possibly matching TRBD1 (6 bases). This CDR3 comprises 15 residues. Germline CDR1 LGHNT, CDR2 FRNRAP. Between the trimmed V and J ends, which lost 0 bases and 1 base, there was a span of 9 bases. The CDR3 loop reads CASGLVLGGNTEAFF. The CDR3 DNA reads TGTGCTAGTGGTTTGGTACTAGGGGGGAACACTGAAGCTTTCTTT.

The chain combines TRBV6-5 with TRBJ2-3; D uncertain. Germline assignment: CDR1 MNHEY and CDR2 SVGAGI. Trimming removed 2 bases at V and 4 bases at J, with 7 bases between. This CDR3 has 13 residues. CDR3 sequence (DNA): TGTGCCAGCAGTTACGCCGGGCCAGATACGCAGTATTTT. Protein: CASSYAGPDTQYF.

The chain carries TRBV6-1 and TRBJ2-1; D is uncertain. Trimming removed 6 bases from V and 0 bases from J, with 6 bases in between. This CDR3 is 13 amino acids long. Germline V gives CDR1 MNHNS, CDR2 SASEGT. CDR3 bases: TGTGCCAGCAGGAGGTTCTCCTACAATGAGCAGTTCTTC. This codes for CASRRFSYNEQFF.

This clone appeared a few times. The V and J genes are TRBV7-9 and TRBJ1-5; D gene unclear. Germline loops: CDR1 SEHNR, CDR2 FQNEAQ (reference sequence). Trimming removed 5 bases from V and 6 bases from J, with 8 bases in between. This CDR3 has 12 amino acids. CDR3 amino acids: CASSRAVQPQHF. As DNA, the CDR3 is TGTGCCAGCAGCAGGGCAGTTCAGCCCCAGCATTTT.

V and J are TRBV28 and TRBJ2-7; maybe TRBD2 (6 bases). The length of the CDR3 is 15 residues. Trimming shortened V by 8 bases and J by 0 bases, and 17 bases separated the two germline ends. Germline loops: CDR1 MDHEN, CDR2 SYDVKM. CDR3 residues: CASGGMSAPSYEQYF. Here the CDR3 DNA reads TGTGCCAGCGGGGGGATGTCTGCCCCCTCCTACGAGCAGTACTTC. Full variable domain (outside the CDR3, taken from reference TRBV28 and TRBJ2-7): DVKVTQSSRYLVKRTGEKVFLECVQDMDHENMFWYRQDPGLGLRLIYFSYDVKMKEKGDIPEGYSVSREKKERFSLILESASTNQTSMYLCASGGMSAPSYEQYFGPGTRLTVT.

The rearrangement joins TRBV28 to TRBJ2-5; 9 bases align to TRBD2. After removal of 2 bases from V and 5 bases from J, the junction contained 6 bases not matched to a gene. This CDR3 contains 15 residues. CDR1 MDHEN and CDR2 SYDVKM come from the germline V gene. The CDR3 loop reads CASSLSGGGAETQYF. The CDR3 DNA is TGTGCCAGCAGTTTAAGCGGCGGGGGGGCCGAGACCCAGTACTTC. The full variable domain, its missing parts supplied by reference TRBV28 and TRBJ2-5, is DVKVTQSSRYLVKRTGEKVFLECVQDMDHENMFWYRQDPGLGLRLIYFSYDVKMKEKGDIPEGYSVSREKKERFSLILESASTNQTSMYLCASSLSGGGAETQYFGPGTRLLVL.

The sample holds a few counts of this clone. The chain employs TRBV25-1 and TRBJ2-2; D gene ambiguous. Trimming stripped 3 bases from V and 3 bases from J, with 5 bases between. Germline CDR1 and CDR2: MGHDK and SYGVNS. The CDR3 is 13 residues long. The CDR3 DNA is TGTGCCAGCAGTGAGTTCCACACCGGGGAGCTGTTTTTT. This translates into CASSEFHTGELFF. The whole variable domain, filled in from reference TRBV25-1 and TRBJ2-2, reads EADIYQTPRYLVIGTGKKITLECSQTMGHDKMYWYQQDPGMELHLIHYSYGVNSTEKGDLSSESTVSRIRTEHFPLTLESARPSHTSQYLCASSEFHTGELFFGEGSRLTVL.

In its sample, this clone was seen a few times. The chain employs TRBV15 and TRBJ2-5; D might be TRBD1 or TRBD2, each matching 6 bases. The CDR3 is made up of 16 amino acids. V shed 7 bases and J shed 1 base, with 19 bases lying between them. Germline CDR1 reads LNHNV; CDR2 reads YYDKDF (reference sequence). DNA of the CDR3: TGTGCCACCAAGGAGGGGGGACGGTTACCCCAAGAGACCCAGTACTTC. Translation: CATKEGGRLPQETQYF.

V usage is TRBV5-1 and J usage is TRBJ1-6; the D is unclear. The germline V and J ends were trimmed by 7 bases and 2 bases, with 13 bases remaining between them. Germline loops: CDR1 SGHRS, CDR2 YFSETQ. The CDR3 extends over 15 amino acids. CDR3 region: CASSSVAAYNSPLHF. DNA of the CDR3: TGCGCCAGCTCCTCCGTGGCAGCCTATAATTCACCCCTCCACTTT.

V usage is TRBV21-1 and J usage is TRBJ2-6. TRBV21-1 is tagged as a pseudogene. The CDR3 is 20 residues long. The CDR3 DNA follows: TGTGCCAGCAGCAGCCCCAAGGGGTACTCGAAGGGGGGTGGGGCCAACGTCCTGACTTTC. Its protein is CASSSPKGYSKGGGANVLTF.

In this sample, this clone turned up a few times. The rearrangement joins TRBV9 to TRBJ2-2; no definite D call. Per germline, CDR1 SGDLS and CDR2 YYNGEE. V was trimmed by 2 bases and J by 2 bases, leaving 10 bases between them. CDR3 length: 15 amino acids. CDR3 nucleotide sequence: TGTGCCAGCAGCGTCCTTGGTCTAAACACCGGGGAGCTGTTTTTT. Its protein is CASSVLGLNTGELFF.

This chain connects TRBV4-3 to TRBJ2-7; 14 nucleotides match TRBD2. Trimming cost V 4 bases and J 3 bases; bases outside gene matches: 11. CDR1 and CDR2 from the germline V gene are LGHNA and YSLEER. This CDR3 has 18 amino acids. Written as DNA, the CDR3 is TGCGCCAGCAGCCTAGGACTAGCGGGGGGCCCTGCACGCTACGAGCAGTACTTC. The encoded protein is CASSLGLAGGPARYEQYF.

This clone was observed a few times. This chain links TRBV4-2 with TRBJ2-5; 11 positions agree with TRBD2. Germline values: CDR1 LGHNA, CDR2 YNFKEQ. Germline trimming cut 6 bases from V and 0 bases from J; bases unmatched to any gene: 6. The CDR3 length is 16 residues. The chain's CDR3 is CASSGKLAGDQETQYF. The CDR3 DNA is TGTGCCAGCAGTGGGAAACTAGCGGGGGACCAAGAGACCCAGTACTTC.

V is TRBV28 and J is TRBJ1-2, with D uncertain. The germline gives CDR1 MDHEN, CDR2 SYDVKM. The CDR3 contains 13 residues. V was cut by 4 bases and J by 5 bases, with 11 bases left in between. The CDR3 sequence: CASSSLYRYGYTF. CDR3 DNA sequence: TGTGCCAGCAGTTCCCTATATAGATATGGCTACACCTTC.

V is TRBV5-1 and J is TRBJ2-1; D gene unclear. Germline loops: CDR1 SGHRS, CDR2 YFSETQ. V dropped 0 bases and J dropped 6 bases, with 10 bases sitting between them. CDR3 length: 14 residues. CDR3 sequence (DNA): TGCGCCAGCAGCTTGGGGTACAGACCCAATGAGCAGTTCTTC. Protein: CASSLGYRPNEQFF.

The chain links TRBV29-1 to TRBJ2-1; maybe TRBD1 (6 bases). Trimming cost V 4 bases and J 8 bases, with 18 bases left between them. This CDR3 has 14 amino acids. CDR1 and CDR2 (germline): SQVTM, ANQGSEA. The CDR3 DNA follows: TGCAGCGTTGTGGGGCAGGGGCCTTGGGATGAGCAGTTCTTC. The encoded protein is CSVVGQGPWDEQFF.

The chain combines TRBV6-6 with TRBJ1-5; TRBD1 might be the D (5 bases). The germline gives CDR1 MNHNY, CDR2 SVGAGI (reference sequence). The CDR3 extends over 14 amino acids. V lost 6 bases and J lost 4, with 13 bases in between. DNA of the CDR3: TGTGCCAGCAGGACCCCCGGGGGAAATCAGCCCCAGCATTTT. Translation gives CASRTPGGNQPQHF.

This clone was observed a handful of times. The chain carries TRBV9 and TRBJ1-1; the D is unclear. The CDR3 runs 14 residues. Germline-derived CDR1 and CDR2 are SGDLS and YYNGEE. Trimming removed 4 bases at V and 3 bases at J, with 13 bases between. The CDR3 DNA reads TGTGCCAGCAGCCCGCGGAGGGTTCACACTGAAGCTTTCTTT. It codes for CASSPRRVHTEAFF. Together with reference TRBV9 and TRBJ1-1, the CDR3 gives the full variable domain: DSGVTQTPKHLITATGQRVTLRCSPRSGDLSVYWYQQSLDQGLQFLIQYYNGEERAKGNILERFSAQQFPDLHSELNLSSLELGDSALYFCASSPRRVHTEAFFGQGTRLTVV.

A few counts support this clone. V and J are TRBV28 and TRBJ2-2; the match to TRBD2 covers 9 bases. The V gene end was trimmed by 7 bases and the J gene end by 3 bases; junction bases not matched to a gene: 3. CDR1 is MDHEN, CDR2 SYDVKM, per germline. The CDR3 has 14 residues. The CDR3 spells CASNGGRDTGELFF. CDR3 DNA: TGTGCCAGCAACGGCGGGAGGGACACCGGGGAGCTGTTTTTT.

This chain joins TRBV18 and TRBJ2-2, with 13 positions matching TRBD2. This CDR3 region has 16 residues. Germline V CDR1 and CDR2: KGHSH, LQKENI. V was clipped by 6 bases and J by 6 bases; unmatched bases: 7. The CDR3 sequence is CASSRGLAGDPGELFF. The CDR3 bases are TGTGCCAGCTCCCGAGGACTAGCGGGAGATCCCGGGGAGCTGTTTTTT.

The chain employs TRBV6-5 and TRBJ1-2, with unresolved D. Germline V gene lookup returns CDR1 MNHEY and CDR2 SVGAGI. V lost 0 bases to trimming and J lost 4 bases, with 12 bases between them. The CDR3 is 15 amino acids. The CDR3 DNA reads TGTGCCAGCAGTTACTCGAATGCGGTTGGCTATGGCTACACCTTC. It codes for CASSYSNAVGYGYTF.